This T cell receptor beta chain derives from a study of lymphopenia after photon versus proton radiotherapy. Assay: immunoSEQ multiplex PCR; the TCRdb copy retains only in-frame clones and omits some. Here the sample spans 150,000 to 200,000 clones, approximately 91% being singletons. For this clone: The target antigen is unknown.

V was clipped by 4 bases and J by 2 bases; unmatched bases: 10. The CDR3 consists of 16 residues. The germline V gene has CDR1 SGHTS and CDR2 YDEGEE. Findings and caveats of the study: Under photons, naive T cells and diversity fell while effector/memory populations rose. After lymphocyte nadir, photon-treated repertoires showed oligoclonal expansion, especially CD8+ Temra.

The clonotype comes from a man in his fifties with gastric cancer. Specimen: peripheral blood, collected from a patient treated with photon-based radiotherapy. The rearrangement links TRBV5-8 to TRBJ2-7, with TRBD1 identical over 9 bases. The CDR3 here is CASSDLPGQGPYEQYF. CDR3 in DNA: TGTGCCAGCAGCGACCTACCGGGACAGGGCCCCTACGAGCAGTACTTC.